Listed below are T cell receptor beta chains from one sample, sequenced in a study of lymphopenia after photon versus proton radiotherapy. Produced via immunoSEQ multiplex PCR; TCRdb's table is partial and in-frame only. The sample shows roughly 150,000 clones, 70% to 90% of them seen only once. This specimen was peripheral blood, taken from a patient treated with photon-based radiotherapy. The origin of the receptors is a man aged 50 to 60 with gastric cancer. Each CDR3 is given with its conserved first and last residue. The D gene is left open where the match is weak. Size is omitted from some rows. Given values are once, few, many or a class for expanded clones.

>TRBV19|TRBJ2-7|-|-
TGTGCCACCACGGGCGAGACCTACGAGCAGTACTTC
CATTGETYEQYF
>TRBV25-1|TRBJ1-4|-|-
TGTGCCAGCAGTGAAGGGGGGAGAACAACTAATGAAAAACTGTTTTTT
CASSEGGRTTNEKLFF
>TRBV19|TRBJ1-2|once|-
TGTGCCAGTAGTATAGTCTCCGGGGATCGTGGCTACACCTTC
CASSIVSGDRGYTF
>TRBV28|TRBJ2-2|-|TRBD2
TGTGCCAGCAGTCCCGGGGCTAGCGGGACGTTCGGGGAGCTGTTTTTT
CASSPGASGTFGELFF
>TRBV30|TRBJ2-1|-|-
TGTGCCTGGAGTTCGTCTAGTCACAATGAGCAGTTCTTC
CAWSSSSHNEQFF
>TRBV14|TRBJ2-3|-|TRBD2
TGTGCCAGCAGCCAAGGGTACACTAGCGGGAGTGTTACGCAGTATTTT
CASSQGYTSGSVTQYF
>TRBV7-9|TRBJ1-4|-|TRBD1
TGTGCCAGCAGCTTAGTCCAGGGGGCGATTTCTACCACTAATGAAAAACTGTTTTTT
CASSLVQGAISTTNEKLFF
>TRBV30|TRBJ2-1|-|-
TGTGCCTGGAGCTCGGGGGCTCAGGGGGGTAACAATGAGCAGTTCTTC
CAWSSGAQGGNNEQFF
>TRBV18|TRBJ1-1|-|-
TGTGCCAGCTCACCCGGGACACCAGCCCGAGCTTTCTTT
CASSPGTPARAFF
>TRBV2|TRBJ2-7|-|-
TGTGCCAGCAGTTATATAGGGTACGAGCAGTACTTC
CASSYIGYEQYF
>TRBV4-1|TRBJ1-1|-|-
TGCGCCAGCATGGGCAGGACAACGAACACTGAAGCTTTCTTT
CASMGRTTNTEAFF
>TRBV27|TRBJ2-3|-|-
TGTGCCAGCAGTCTAGGACAGAGCACAGATACGCAGTATTTT
CASSLGQSTDTQYF
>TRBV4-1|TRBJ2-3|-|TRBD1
TGCGCCAGCAGCCAACAGGGGGCGGCGAGCACAGATACGCAGTATTTT
CASSQQGAASTDTQYF
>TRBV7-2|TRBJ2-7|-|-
TGTGCCAGCACCGAATATTACGAGCAGTACTTC
CASTEYYEQYF
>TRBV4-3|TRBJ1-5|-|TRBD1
TGCGCCAGCAGCCAAGCCCCGGACAGGGGAGCGGGACAGCCCCAGCATTTT
CASSQAPDRGAGQPQHF
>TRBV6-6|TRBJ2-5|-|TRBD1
TGTGCCAGCAGTTACGGTCAGGGGGCCGGGGAGACCCAGTACTTC
CASSYGQGAGETQYF
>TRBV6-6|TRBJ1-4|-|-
TGTGCCAGCAGTCGACCACAGGGAGGACAAGAAAAACTGTTTTTT
CASSRPQGGQEKLFF
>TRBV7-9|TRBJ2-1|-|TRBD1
TGTGCCAGCAGCTTGACAGGGGAGGTCAATGAGCAGTTCTTC
CASSLTGEVNEQFF
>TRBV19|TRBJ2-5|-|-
TGTGCCAGTAGTATTCACCGAGGGGAGACCCAGTACTTC
CASSIHRGETQYF
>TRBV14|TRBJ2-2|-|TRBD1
TGTGCCAGCAGCAACAGGGGGGCCGGGGAGCTGTTTTTT
CASSNRGAGELFF
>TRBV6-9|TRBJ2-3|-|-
TGTGCCAGCACCCCTCCCCCGAAAAGGACGCCGGGCGCAGATACGCAGTATTTT
CASTPPPKRTPGADTQYF
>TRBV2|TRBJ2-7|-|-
TGTGCCAGCAGTGATGGGTACGAGCAGTACTTC
CASSDGYEQYF
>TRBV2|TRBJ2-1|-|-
TGTGCCAGCAACAGTATCTCAAACAATGAGCAGTTCTTC
CASNSISNNEQFF
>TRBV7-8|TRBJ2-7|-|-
TGTGCCAGCAGCGCCCTTGGGGGAGATACCTACGAGCAGTACTTC
CASSALGGDTYEQYF